This T cell receptor beta chain comes out of a study of identical twins. Germline CDR1 SQVTM, CDR2 ANQGSEA. V lost 5 bases, J lost 3 bases, and 6 bases stayed unmatched. This CDR3 spans 14 amino acids. This clonotype was seen a handful of times. Unique molecular identifiers were present on cDNA, and template switching added a universal primer site. In TCRdb, the 5' RACE reads were re-called with MiXCR into one record per CDR3 protein. The sample yields around 370,000 distinct CDR3 sequences, about 9% seen once. The V and J genes are TRBV29-1 and TRBJ2-3, with 9 bases matching TRBD1. This receptor was obtained from a woman between 50 and 59 years old in good health. The sequenced sample was naive T cells sorted from blood. CDR3 protein: CSVIPGQGTDTQYF. DNA of the CDR3: TGCAGCGTTATTCCCGGACAGGGGACAGATACGCAGTATTTT.